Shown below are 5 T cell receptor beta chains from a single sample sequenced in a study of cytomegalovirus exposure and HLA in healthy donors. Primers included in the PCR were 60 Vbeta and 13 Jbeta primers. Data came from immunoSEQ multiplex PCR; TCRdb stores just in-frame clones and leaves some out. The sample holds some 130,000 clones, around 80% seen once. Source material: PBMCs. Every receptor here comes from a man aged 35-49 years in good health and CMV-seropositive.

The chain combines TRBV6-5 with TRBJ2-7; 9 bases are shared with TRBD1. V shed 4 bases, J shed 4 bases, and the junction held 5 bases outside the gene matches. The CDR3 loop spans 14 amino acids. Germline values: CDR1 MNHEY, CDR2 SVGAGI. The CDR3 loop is CASSSTGGGYEQYF. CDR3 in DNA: TGTGCCAGCAGTTCGACAGGGGGAGGTTACGAGCAGTACTTC.

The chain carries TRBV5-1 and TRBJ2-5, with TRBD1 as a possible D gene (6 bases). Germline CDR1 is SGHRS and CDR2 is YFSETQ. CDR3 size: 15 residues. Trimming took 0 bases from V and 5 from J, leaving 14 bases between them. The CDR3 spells CASSLGGGFGETQYF. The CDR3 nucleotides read TGCGCCAGCAGCTTGGGAGGGGGTTTCGGTGAGACCCAGTACTTC.

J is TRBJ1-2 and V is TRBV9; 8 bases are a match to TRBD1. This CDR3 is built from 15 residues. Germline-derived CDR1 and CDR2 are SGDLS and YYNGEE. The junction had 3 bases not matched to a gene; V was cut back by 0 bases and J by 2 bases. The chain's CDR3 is CASSVGQGANYGYTF. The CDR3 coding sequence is TGTGCCAGCAGCGTAGGTCAGGGGGCCAACTATGGCTACACCTTC. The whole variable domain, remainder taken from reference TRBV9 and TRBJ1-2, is DSGVTQTPKHLITATGQRVTLRCSPRSGDLSVYWYQQSLDQGLQFLIQYYNGEERAKGNILERFSAQQFPDLHSELNLSSLELGDSALYFCASSVGQGANYGYTFGSGTRLTVV.

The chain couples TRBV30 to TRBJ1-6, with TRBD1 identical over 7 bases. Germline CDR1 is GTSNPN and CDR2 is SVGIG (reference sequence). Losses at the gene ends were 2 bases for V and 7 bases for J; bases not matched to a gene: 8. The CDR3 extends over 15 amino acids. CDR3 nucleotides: TGTGCCTGGAGTCTAGCACAGGGGCTAAATTCACCCCTCCACTTT. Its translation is CAWSLAQGLNSPLHF.

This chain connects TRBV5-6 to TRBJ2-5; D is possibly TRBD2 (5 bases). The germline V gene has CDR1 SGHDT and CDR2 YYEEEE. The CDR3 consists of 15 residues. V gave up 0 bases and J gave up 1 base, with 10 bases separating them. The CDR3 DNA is TGTGCCAGCAGCTTGGAAACGGGATCCCAAGAGACCCAGTACTTC. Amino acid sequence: CASSLETGSQETQYF.